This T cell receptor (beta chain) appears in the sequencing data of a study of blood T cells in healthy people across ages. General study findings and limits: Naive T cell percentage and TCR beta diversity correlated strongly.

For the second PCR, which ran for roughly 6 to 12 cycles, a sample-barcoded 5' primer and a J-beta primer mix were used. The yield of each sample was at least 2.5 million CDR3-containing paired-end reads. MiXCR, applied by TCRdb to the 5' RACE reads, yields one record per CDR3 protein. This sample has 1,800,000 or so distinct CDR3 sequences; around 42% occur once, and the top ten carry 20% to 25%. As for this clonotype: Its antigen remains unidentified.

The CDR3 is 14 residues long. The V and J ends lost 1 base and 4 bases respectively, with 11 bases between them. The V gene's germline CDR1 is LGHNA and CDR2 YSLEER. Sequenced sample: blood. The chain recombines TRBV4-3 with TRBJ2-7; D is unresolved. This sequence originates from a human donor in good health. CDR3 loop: CASSQGSFHYEQYF. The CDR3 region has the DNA TGCGCCAGCAGCCAAGGATCTTTCCATTACGAGCAGTACTTC.